This T cell receptor beta chain was recorded in a study of blood T cell repertoires in COVID-19. About the research overall: Acute-phase and convalescent COVID-19 samples originated in the United States, Italy and Spain.

Germline V CDR1 and CDR2: SEHNR, FQNEAQ (reference sequence). The ends were cut back, 5 bases at V and 1 base at J, with 14 bases in the middle. This CDR3 comprises 15 residues. The repertoire was sequenced with immunoSEQ multiplex PCR; TCRdb's copy has only in-frame clones and lacks some. This sample has 250,000 or so clones; about 89% occur once, and the top ten carry approximately 8.2%. This sequence joins TRBV7-9 and TRBJ1-1; D call uncertain. This clonotype was obtained from a man in his forties with active or convalescent COVID-19. The sample consisted of peripheral blood. The DNA of the CDR3 is TGTGCCAGCAGCCCGTCGGGAGCTGGGAACACTGAAGCTTTCTTT. Residues: CASSPSGAGNTEAFF.